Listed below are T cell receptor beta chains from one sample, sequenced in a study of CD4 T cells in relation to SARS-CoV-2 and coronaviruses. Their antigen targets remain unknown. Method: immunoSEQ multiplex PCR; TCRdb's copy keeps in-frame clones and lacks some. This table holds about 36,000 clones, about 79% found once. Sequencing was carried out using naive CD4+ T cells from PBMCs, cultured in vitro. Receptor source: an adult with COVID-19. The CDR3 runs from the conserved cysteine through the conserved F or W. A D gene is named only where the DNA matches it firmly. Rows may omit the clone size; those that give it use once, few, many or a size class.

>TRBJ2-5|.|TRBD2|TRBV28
CASRTGTSDQETQYF
TGTGCCAGCAGGACCGGGACTAGCGACCAAGAGACCCAGTACTTC
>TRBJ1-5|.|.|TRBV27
CASSFYGVQPQHF
TGTGCCAGCAGCTTTTACGGGGTTCAGCCCCAGCATTTT
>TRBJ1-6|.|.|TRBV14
CASSPRAVDSPLHF
TGTGCCAGCAGCCCTAGGGCTGTTGATTCACCCCTCCACTTT
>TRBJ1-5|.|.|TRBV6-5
CASSPGPGQPQHF
TGTGCCAGCAGTCCGGGCCCGGGACAGCCCCAGCATTTT
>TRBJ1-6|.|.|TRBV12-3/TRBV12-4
CASSLFTSSPLHF
TGTGCCAGCAGTTTATTCACGAGTTCACCCCTCCACTTT
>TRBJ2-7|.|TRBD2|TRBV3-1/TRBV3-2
CASSQAPGTSGSYEQYF
TGTGCCAGCAGCCAAGCGCCCGGGACTAGCGGGAGCTACGAGCAGTACTTC
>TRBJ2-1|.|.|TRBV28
CASSIRQEQFF
TGTGCCAGCAGTATCCGACAGGAGCAGTTCTTC
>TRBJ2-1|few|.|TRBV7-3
CASSKNGGSGQFF
TGTGCCAGCAGCAAAAATGGGGGATCTGGGCAGTTCTTC
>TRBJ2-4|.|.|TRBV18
CASSPLGAAGNIQYF
TGTGCCAGCTCACCTCTAGGGGCGGCAGGAAACATTCAGTACTTC
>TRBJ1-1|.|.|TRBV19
CASSIGVAGTEAFF
TGTGCCAGTAGTATAGGTGTGGCGGGAACTGAAGCTTTCTTT
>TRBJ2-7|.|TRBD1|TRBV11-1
CASSGQGREQYF
TGTGCCAGCAGCGGACAGGGACGAGAGCAGTACTTC
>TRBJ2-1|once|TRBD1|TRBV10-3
CAISESGTGGNEQFF
TGTGCCATCAGTGAGTCGGGGACAGGGGGAAATGAGCAGTTCTTC
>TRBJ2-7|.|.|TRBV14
CASSRTGGWPYEQYF
TGTGCCAGCAGTCGTACGGGCGGATGGCCCTACGAGCAGTACTTC
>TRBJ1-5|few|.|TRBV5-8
CASSSWSQPQHF
TGTGCCAGCAGCTCCTGGTCACAGCCCCAGCATTTT
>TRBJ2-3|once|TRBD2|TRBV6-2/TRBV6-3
CASSQWTSGSTDTQYF
TGTGCCAGCAGCCAATGGACTAGCGGAAGCACAGATACGCAGTATTTT
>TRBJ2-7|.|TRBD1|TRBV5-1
CASSRTGRYEQYF
TGCGCCAGCTCCAGGACAGGGCGTTACGAGCAGTACTTC
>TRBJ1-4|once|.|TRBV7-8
CASTPGGLANEKLFF
TGTGCCAGCACCCCGGGGGGGCTAGCTAATGAAAAACTGTTTTTT
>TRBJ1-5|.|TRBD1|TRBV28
CASTLTGTQNQPQHF
TGTGCCAGCACTCTGACAGGGACCCAAAATCAGCCCCAGCATTTT
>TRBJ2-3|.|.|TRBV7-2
CASSLGQSTDTQYF
TGTGCCAGCAGTCTCGGACAGTCCACAGATACGCAGTATTTT
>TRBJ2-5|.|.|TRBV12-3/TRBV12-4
CASRLNGAETQYF
TGTGCCAGCAGACTCAACGGGGCAGAGACCCAGTACTTC
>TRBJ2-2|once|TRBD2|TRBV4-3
CASSQSTGGPSGELFF
TGCGCCAGCAGCCAATCGACGGGAGGGCCGAGCGGGGAGCTGTTTTTT
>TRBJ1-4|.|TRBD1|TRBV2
CASRADRSGEKLFF
TGTGCCAGCAGGGCGGACAGGTCGGGTGAAAAACTGTTTTTT
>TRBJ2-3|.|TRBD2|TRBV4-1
CASSQVGRREVDTQYF
TGCGCCAGCAGCCAAGTGGGCAGGCGGGAGGTAGATACGCAGTATTTT
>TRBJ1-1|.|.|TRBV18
CASAPGVGRLDTEAFF
TGTGCCAGCGCCCCAGGGGTTGGTAGGTTAGACACTGAAGCTTTCTTT
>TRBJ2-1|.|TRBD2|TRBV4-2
CASSQEAGLSGERIEQFF
TGTGCCAGCAGCCAAGAGGCCGGACTTAGCGGGGAGCGGATTGAGCAGTTCTTC
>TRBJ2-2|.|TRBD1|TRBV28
CASRRTGRRELFF
TGTGCCAGCAGACGGACAGGGCGCCGGGAGCTGTTTTTT
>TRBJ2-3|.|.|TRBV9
CASSANTYRGDTQYF
TGTGCCAGCAGCGCCAACACTTACCGAGGGGATACGCAGTATTTT
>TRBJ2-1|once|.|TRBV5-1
CASSLYRANEQFF
TGCGCCAGCAGCTTGTACAGGGCGAATGAGCAGTTCTTC
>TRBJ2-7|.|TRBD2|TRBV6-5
CPTKREIYEQYF
TGTCCAACGAAGCGGGAGATCTACGAGCAGTACTTC
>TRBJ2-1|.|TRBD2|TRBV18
CASSPGLAGNEQFF
TGTGCCAGCTCACCGGGACTAGCGGGGAATGAGCAGTTCTTC
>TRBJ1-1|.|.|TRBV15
CATSSTGKATEAFF
TGTGCCACCAGCAGTACAGGGAAGGCTACTGAAGCTTTCTTT
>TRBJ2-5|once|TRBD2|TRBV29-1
CSAGSLAGQETQYF
TGCAGCGCGGGGAGCCTAGCGGGACAAGAGACCCAGTACTTC
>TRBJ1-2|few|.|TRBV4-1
CASSQVLGTRANYGYTF
TGCGCCAGCAGCCAAGTTCTCGGAACGAGGGCTAACTATGGCTACACCTTC
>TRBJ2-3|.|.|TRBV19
CASSIVFVGSGDTQYF
TGTGCCAGTAGTATAGTTTTCGTGGGCTCAGGGGATACGCAGTATTTT
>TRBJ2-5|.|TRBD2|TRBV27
CASSLTGGGNQETQYF
TGTGCCAGCAGTCTGACTGGCGGGGGGAACCAAGAGACCCAGTACTTC
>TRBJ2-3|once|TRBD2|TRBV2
CASNRLAGAVDTQYF
TGTGCCAGCAATCGACTAGCGGGAGCAGTGGATACGCAGTATTTT
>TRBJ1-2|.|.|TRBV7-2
CASSFRDLDGYTF
TGTGCCAGCAGCTTCCGGGATCTGGACGGCTACACCTTC
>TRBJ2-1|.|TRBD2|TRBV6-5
CASSSGLAGANEQFF
TGTGCCAGCAGCTCTGGACTAGCGGGAGCCAATGAGCAGTTCTTC
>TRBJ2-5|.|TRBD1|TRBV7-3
CASSLDYRGETQYF
TGTGCCAGCAGCTTAGATTACAGGGGAGAGACCCAGTACTTC
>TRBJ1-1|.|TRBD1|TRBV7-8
CASSSLLGGAEAFF
TGTGCCAGCAGCTCCCTCTTAGGGGGCGCTGAAGCTTTCTTT
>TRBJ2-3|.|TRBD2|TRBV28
CASSSPRGTSAPDTQYF
TGTGCCAGCAGTTCCCCCCGGGGGACTAGCGCGCCAGATACGCAGTATTTT
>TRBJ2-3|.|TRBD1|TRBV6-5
CASSLDRGQTDTQYF
TGTGCCAGCAGTCTGGACAGGGGGCAAACAGATACGCAGTATTTT
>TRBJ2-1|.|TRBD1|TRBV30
CAWSLAGTDYNEQFF
TGTGCCTGGAGTTTAGCCGGGACAGACTACAATGAGCAGTTCTTC
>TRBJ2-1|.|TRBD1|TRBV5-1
CASSLVGTDNEQFF
TGCGCCAGCAGCTTGGTTGGGACAGACAATGAGCAGTTCTTC
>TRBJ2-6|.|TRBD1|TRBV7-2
CASSPGTGYSGANVLTF
TGTGCCAGCAGCCCTGGGACAGGGTATTCTGGGGCCAACGTCCTGACTTTC
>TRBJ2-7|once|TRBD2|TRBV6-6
CASRSGLAGSSYEQYF
TGTGCCAGCAGGTCCGGGCTAGCGGGTAGCTCCTACGAGCAGTACTTC
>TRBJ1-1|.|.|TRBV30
CAWSPLPGRFNTEAFF
TGTGCCTGGAGCCCCCTCCCTGGTCGTTTTAACACTGAAGCTTTCTTT
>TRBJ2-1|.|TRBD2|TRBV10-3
CAIRGSGNRKSPIYNEQFF
TGTGCCATCAGGGGTAGCGGGAACAGGAAATCCCCCATCTACAATGAGCAGTTCTTC
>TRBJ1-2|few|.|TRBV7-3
CASSLDTNYGYTF
TGTGCCAGCAGCTTAGACACTAACTATGGCTACACCTTC
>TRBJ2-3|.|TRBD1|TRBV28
CASSPGQGAGTDTQYF
TGTGCCAGCAGCCCAGGACAGGGGGCGGGCACAGATACGCAGTATTTT
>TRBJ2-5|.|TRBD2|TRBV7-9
CASGLAGGETQYF
TGTGCCAGCGGGCTAGCGGGGGGAGAGACCCAGTACTTC
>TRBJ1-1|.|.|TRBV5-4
CASSLGEGQNTEAFF
TGTGCCAGCAGCTTGGGCGAAGGGCAGAACACTGAAGCTTTCTTT
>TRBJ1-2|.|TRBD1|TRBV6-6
CASSSTLRTGDYGYTF
TGTGCCAGCAGCTCCACCCTGAGGACAGGGGACTATGGCTACACCTTC
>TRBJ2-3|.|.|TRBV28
CASDTQATDTQYF
TGTGCCAGCGATACGCAGGCCACAGATACGCAGTATTTT
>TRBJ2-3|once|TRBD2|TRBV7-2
CASGLAGAGTDTQYF
TGTGCCAGTGGACTAGCGGGAGCAGGGACAGATACGCAGTATTTT